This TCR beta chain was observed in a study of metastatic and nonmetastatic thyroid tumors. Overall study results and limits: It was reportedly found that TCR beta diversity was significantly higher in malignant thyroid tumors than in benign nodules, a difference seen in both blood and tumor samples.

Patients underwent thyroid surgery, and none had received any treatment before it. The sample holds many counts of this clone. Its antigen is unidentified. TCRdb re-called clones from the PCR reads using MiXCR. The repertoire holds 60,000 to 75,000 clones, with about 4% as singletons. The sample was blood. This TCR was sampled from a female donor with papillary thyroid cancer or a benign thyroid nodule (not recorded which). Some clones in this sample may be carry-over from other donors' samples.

Here the CDR3 DNA reads TGTGCCAGCAGCTCCTTCGGCAGGGGTATGGAGAAATATGGCTACACCTTC. Amino acids: CASSSFGRGMEKYGYTF. The V call is TRBV7-9, the J call TRBJ1-2; tentatively, D is TRBD1 (6 bases). The CDR3 length is 17 residues. Per the germline V gene, CDR1 is SEHNR and CDR2 is FQNEAQ (reference sequence). Between the trimmed V and J ends, which lost 4 bases and 5 bases, there was a span of 23 bases.